Detailed here is one T cell receptor beta chain. The protocol was immunoSEQ multiplex PCR, while the TCRdb copy is restricted to in-frame clones and leaves out a portion. The sample has about 1.1 million clones, roughly 77% seen once. The entry originates in a study of shared clonotypes between healthy human individuals. The CDR3 runs 19 residues. Per germline, CDR1 LNHDA and CDR2 SQIVND (reference sequence). The V gene end was trimmed by 5 bases and the J gene end by 2 bases; junction bases not matched to a gene: 17. The genes are TRBV19 and TRBJ1-3; 8 bases are a match to TRBD1. The sample comprised memory CD4+ T cells from PBMCs. Subset meaning: CD45RA-negative fraction. The TCR was taken from a man aged 18 to 29 in good health. Some clones in this sample may be carry-over from other donors' samples. DNA of the CDR3: TGTGCCAGTAGTCATCCGGGGCCAGGGGGCGCGTTTACTGGAAACACCATATATTTT. It translates to CASSHPGPGGAFTGNTIYF.